This TCR beta chain was found in a study of glioma-infiltrating T cells after dendritic cell vaccination (dated by TCRdb to about 2016). Regarding the complete study: The cohort included some 15 glioblastoma patients drawn from Phase I and II dendritic cell vaccination trials, of whom 9 were newly diagnosed and 6 had recurrent disease. Between the early 2000s and the early 2010s, the patients were given dendritic cell vaccination pulsed with autologous tumor lysate. The vaccine consisted of monocyte-derived dendritic cells cultured about 7 days with IL-4 and GM-CSF, then pulsed overnight with autologous tumor lysate. Each patient was given three intradermal dendritic cell vaccine injections, spaced two weeks apart, in the arm below the axilla. In glioblastoma patients vaccinated with dendritic cells, deep sequencing of TCR beta CDR3 regions served to measure the amount of tumor-infiltrating lymphocytes and to compare repertoires between tumor and blood. Survival after dendritic cell vaccination was correlated with TCR sequencing metrics such as TIL content and the overlap between tumor and blood repertoires.

V and J lose 0 bases and 0 bases, and a span of 9 bases separates them. The CDR3 sequence holds 15 residues, the cysteine and phenylalanine included. Solely the CDR3 DNA is kept, with 45 bases framed from the first base. Reading the germline V gene gives CDR1 MNHEY and CDR2 SVGAGI. Patients were selected on the basis of adequate residual fresh-frozen tumor tissue and more than two years of available survival data. Although molecular status otherwise differed among the glioblastoma patients, no patient had an isocitrate dehydrogenase mutation. PBMC were collected before vaccination, two weeks after the third vaccination, and at tumor progression when it occurred. The Qiagen DNeasy Blood extraction Kit was used for extraction of genomic DNA. TCRB CDR3 regions were amplified from 1.5 to 2.5 ug genomic DNA, or all available DNA if less, using the immunoSEQ assay. Multiplex PCR used 60 forward primers for TCR V beta segments and 13 reverse primers for J beta segments. To estimate the number of reads per starting template, synthetic control templates were added to each sample at limiting dilution. The Illumina HiSeq System generated sequencing reads of 87 bp. Processing in the source paper ran as follows. PCR and sequencing errors were removed by a nearest neighbor algorithm that merged closely related sequences. TCR overlap was defined as the percentage of unique tumor TCR beta sequences that were also present in the same patient's peripheral blood. TCRdb took over this immuneACCESS table, retaining in-frame rearrangements with V and J assigned. Such tables are incomplete; in checked studies, under half of the missing clones stem from an unresolved V gene, and the remainder is unexplained. V, J and clone size are those of that table, while D and trimming were read from the DNA. Recorded for this sample are nearly 85,000 clones; approximately 90% of them occurred a single time. In total, the top ten clones hold approximately 3.2% of the sample.

Only a few counts were recorded for this clone. The antigen this receptor binds is unknown. No base quality values were provided; no much bigger clone lies one nucleotide off. Study-wide conclusions, independent of this receptor: No direct relationship between TCR clonality and survival was found, suggesting a diverse polyclonal response may matter. The three-group TCR overlap response model was characterized as speculative, and prospective validation of the model was stated to be required. The cohort was small and heterogeneous, and full blood and tumor sets were available for few patients, with initial-recurrent tumor pairs available for even fewer patients. After dendritic cell vaccination, a higher estimated pretreatment TIL content predicted longer time to progression and overall survival.

The V and J segments used are TRBV6-5 and TRBJ2-7, with TRBD2 tentatively as D gene (5 bases match). Sequencing was performed on blood, taken before dendritic cell vaccination. The origin of this receptor is a human donor with glioblastoma. CDR3 region: CASSYSYGNSYEQYF. The DNA is TGTGCCAGCAGTTACTCGTACGGGAACTCCTACGAGCAGTACTTC.